The clone carrying this T cell receptor beta chain turned up a few times. The data belong to a study of blood T cell repertoires in COVID-19. This CDR3 comprises 13 residues. V lost 3 bases, J lost 9 bases, and 3 bases stayed unmatched. From germline, CDR1 is SEHNR and CDR2 FQNEAQ (reference sequence). This table comes from immunoSEQ multiplex PCR, and its TCRdb copy is limited to in-frame clones, with some not included. Counted here are a few hundred thousand clones, about nine tenths occurring once; the ten biggest clones make up around an eighth. V is TRBV7-9 and J is TRBJ2-4; 9 bases are shared with TRBD1. The sample was peripheral blood. The clonotype was recovered from a woman in her forties or fifties with COVID-19, enrolled during active disease. CDR3 protein: CASSFGQGSIQYF. DNA for the CDR3: TGTGCCAGCAGCTTCGGACAGGGGAGCATTCAGTACTTC.